The TCR beta chain under discussion was sequenced for a study of blood T cell repertoires in COVID-19. The overall study: In each case, the material was cDNA or gDNA derived from T cells, B-cell-depleted T cells, or PBMCs.

Only in-frame clones appear in the TCRdb table, and some are missing; sequencing was by immunoSEQ multiplex PCR. This sample carries 100,000 to 120,000 clones, nearly 80% of them seen once, and the ten largest clones take about a sixth. With 2 bases clipped from V and 4 bases from J, the junction kept 5 bases outside the gene matches. The germline CDR1 and CDR2 sequences are LNHDA and SQIVND (reference sequence). CDR3 length: 16 residues. The rearrangement joins TRBV19 to TRBJ1-5; 10 nucleotides line up with TRBD1. The sequenced sample was peripheral blood. This TCR derives from a woman over 75 with active or convalescent COVID-19. The DNA of the CDR3 is TGTGCCAGTAGTATAAGAGGGGACAGGGGTAATCAGCCCCAGCATTTT. It specifies CASSIRGDRGNQPQHF.